The clone carrying this T cell receptor beta chain has just a few counts. Using unique molecular identifiers, the investigators prepared the TCRbeta library. From the PCR reads, TCRdb called clonotypes with MiXCR, one entry per CDR3 protein. The table has hundreds of thousands of distinct CDR3 sequences, 8.5% to 10% seen once. V trimming: 1 base; J trimming: 7 bases; junction bases outside the gene matches: 7. CDR1 is SGHDN, CDR2 FVKESK, per germline. The CDR3 contains 16 residues. The sample originates from a study of T-cell reconstitution after alpha-beta-depleted transplantation in children. The source is a human donor who donated a stem cell graft to a child with acute lymphoblastic leukemia. The V and J genes are TRBV14 and TRBJ1-6; 7 nucleotides match TRBD1. The sample here was PBMCs from the stem cell graft donor, taken from the stem cell graft. The CDR3 DNA follows: TGTGCCAGCAGCCAAGGGTACCGGGACAGAAATTCACCCCTCCACTTT. Translating it yields CASSQGYRDRNSPLHF.